The clone carrying this T cell receptor beta chain came up a few times. The antigen is unknown. Profiling relied on immunoSEQ multiplex PCR, and the TCRdb table lists in-frame clones only, not all of them. The sample consists of just under 65,000 clones, roughly 75% of them appearing once. V dropped 0 bases and J dropped 8; count of bases not matched to a gene: 5. The germline V gene has CDR1 SGHNT and CDR2 YYREEE (reference sequence). The CDR3 length is 14 residues. The sample comes from a study of vaccination effects on CD4 cells after COVID-19. Regarding the study as a whole: Sampling in the study covered few convalescent patients and included no early post-infection timepoints.

Antigen-specific CD4+ T cells expanded by the ViraFEST assay with viral peptide pools were then sequenced. CD4+ T cells were isolated after less than 12 days of culture. According to the study, vaccine recipients showed no prior SARS-CoV-2 infection and negative nucleocapsid antibodies. In culture with 10 IU/ml IL-2 and 8.5 to 10 ug/ml peptides, PBMC were grown at fewer than 2.5 million per well. The rearrangement joins TRBV5-4 to TRBJ1-2; 9 nucleotides line up with TRBD1. Sequenced here: CD4+ T cells from PBMCs cultured with HCoV-OC43 spike peptides, sampled before COVID-19 vaccination. Subset defined: HCoV-OC43 spike overlapping peptide pool stimulation. The sequence was obtained from a human donor who received a COVID-19 vaccine. The CDR3 region is CASSLGGTGGGYTF. In nucleotides, the CDR3 is TGTGCCAGCAGCTTGGGGGGAACAGGGGGCGGCTACACCTTC.